Below, one TCR beta chain is given with its context. This clone has a single count. Its antigen remains undetermined. The record has no base qualities; no much larger clone is one base away. This record comes from a study of cytomegalovirus exposure and HLA in healthy donors (dated by TCRdb to 2015 to 2018). Regarding the research as a whole: According to a later analysis, the 120 or so validation repertoires were produced on the same platform as the 700 or so repertoires of the first cohort. The study aimed to test whether signatures of past pathogen exposure could be identified by cataloging public T cell receptors. In addition to the first cohort of several hundred subjects, a separate validation cohort of about 120 different subjects was used. High-throughput TCR immunosequencing, statistical association of individual TCRs with disease status, and machine learning were combined to predict cytomegalovirus infection status.

Separate from the roughly 660-subject first cohort, the validation cohort of around 130 subjects was the group to which the donors belonged. Library preparation employed the immunoSEQ multiplex PCR assay. From the authors' description of their analysis: A statistical classification framework was built for diagnosing cytomegalovirus status from the catalog of TCR beta chain sequences. TCRdb re-hosts the immuneACCESS table, in-frame sequences only. Its copies lack some clones; in the studies checked, an unresolved V gene accounts for under half of them, and the cause for the rest is not known. The V and J calls and clone size come from that table; D and trimming were worked out from the DNA. Recorded for this sample are 150,000 to 200,000 clones; 85% of them occurred a single time. The ten biggest clones cover 16% of the sample. Study-level results and caveats: In vitro tests confirmed that a few of the cytomegalovirus-associated TCR beta chains recognize cytomegalovirus antigens. The validation cohort had no HLA typing available for a later analysis, so co-occurrence within that cohort was assessed over all 120 or so repertoires. While some public TCRs were present in many individuals, most TCR sequences turned up only very rarely across donors. The classifier was reported to diagnose cytomegalovirus status with high specificity and sensitivity in both the original and validation cohorts. The authors suggested that the approach could potentially be generalized to other disease states and immunological phenotypes. Of the cluster scores, approximately 95% were above 0 in a later analysis, which found that TCRs clustered in the first cohort also tended to co-occur in the 120 or so validation repertoires. The study gave a list of 150 to 200 TCR beta chains associated with cytomegalovirus.

The CDR3 goes from the cysteine to the phenylalanine over 14 residues. The read is trimmed to its CDR3 DNA, 42 bases read in frame from base 1. From the germline V gene (reference sequence), CDR1 is MNHEY and CDR2 is SMNVEV. Trimming costs V 5 bases and J 4 bases, and their ends lie 12 bases apart. This TCR derives from a man between 18 and 29 years old in good health and CMV-seropositive. Rearrangement joined TRBV27 to TRBJ2-1; D gene: possibly TRBD2, on 5 matching bases. Material: PBMCs. The CDR3: CASSPGSEYNEQFF. DNA sequence: TGTGCCAGCAGTCCGGGATCTGAATACAATGAGCAGTTCTTC.